Presented here are 8 T cell receptor beta chains from one specimen sequenced in a study of control samples from healthy donors and cancer patients. The method was immunoSEQ multiplex PCR; TCRdb's version includes in-frame clones alone and lacks a portion of them. The sample holds 100,000 to 150,000 clones; roughly 92% are singletons and the top ten take 0.58%. Sequencing was carried out using PBMCs. These TCRs come from an elderly man with head and neck cancer.

The chain is built from TRBV7-7 and TRBJ2-5, with 12 nucleotides matching TRBD2. Germline CDR1 is SSHAT and CDR2 is FNYEAQ (reference sequence). There are 21 residues in the CDR3. V trimming: 5 bases; J trimming: 4 bases; junction bases outside the gene matches: 23. The chain's CDR3 is CASSQPGQGNLAGGGGETQYF. The DNA for the CDR3 is TGTGCCAGCAGCCAACCGGGACAGGGAAACCTAGCGGGAGGGGGGGGAGAGACCCAGTACTTC. The variable domain in full, with the rest retrieved from reference TRBV7-7 and TRBJ2-5, is GAGVSQSPRYKVTKRGQDVTLRCDPISSHATLYWYQQALGQGPEFLTYFNYEAQPDKSGLPSDRFSAERPEGSISTLTIQRTEQRDSAMYRCASSQPGQGNLAGGGGETQYFGPGTRLLVL.

The chain recombines TRBV19 with TRBJ2-7; TRBD2 matches 8 bases. The CDR3 runs 15 residues. The V and J ends lost 3 bases and 5 bases, in that order; junction bases with no gene match: 9. Looked up from germline, CDR1 is LNHDA and CDR2 is SQIVND (reference sequence). Written as DNA, the CDR3 is TGTGCCAGTAGTATGCGGTTCGCGGGGGGCCACGAGCAGTACTTC. Its protein is CASSMRFAGGHEQYF.

The V and J genes are TRBV6-5 and TRBJ1-2, with 8 bases that match TRBD1. The V gene end was trimmed by 2 bases and the J gene end by 2 bases; junction bases not matched to a gene: 4. The CDR3 extends over 15 amino acids. The V gene's germline CDR1 is MNHEY and CDR2 SVGAGI. CDR3 amino acids: CASSYLRTGNYGYTF. CDR3 coding DNA: TGTGCCAGCAGTTACCTTCGGACAGGGAACTATGGCTACACCTTC.

This chain joins TRBV7-2 and TRBJ1-5; no definite D call. V lost 1 base to trimming and J lost 4 bases, with 11 bases between them. The CDR3 consists of 15 residues. Germline loops: CDR1 SGHTA, CDR2 FQGNSA. The CDR3 DNA is TGTGCCAGCAGCTTAGACCCGGGTTCTAATCAGCCCCAGCATTTT. This encodes CASSLDPGSNQPQHF.

The V gene is TRBV5-1, the J gene TRBJ1-1; 8 positions agree with TRBD1. The V segment lost 5 bases and the J segment 4 bases; nucleotides outside the gene matches: 7. Germline-derived CDR1 and CDR2 are SGHRS and YFSETQ. The CDR3 is made up of 14 amino acids. Here the CDR3 reads CASRLKDRATEAFF. CDR3 DNA sequence: TGCGCCAGCAGGCTGAAGGACAGGGCCACTGAAGCTTTCTTT.

The CDR3 region has the DNA TGCGCCAGCAGCTTGGAGGCGACACATAATTCACCCCTCCACTTT. Amino acids: CASSLEATHNSPLHF. The rearrangement uses TRBV5-1 and TRBJ1-6; the D is unclear. V lost 0 bases to trimming and J lost 5 bases, with 9 bases between them. CDR1 is SGHRS, CDR2 YFSETQ, per germline. The CDR3 is 15 residues long.

This chain uses TRBV19 with TRBJ1-1; D gene uncertain. The V and J ends lost 11 bases and 6 bases respectively, with 22 bases between them. From germline, CDR1 is LNHDA and CDR2 SQIVND (reference sequence). This CDR3 contains 14 residues. CDR3 residues: CASRTYGSGAEAFF. The CDR3, as DNA: TGTGCCTCAAGGACTTACGGATCAGGCGCTGAAGCTTTCTTT.

The chain is built from TRBV13 and TRBJ2-7; 7 bases are shared with TRBD1. Germline CDR1 reads PRHDT; CDR2 reads FYEKMQ (reference sequence). The CDR3 sequence is 14 residues long. With V trimmed by 5 bases and J by 2 bases, 6 bases remained unmatched. CDR3 sequence: CASSPDRVAYEQYF. The CDR3 bases are TGTGCCAGCAGCCCCGACAGGGTCGCCTACGAGCAGTACTTC. The full variable domain, rest sourced from reference TRBV13 and TRBJ2-7, is AAGVIQSPRHLIKEKRETATLKCYPIPRHDTVYWYQQGPGQDPQFLISFYEKMQSDKGSIPDRFSAQQFSDYHSELNMSSLELGDSALYFCASSPDRVAYEQYFGPGTRLTVT.